This is a list of T cell receptor beta chains from one sample in a study of blood T cells in healthy people across ages. From the 5' RACE reads, TCRdb called clonotypes with MiXCR, one entry per CDR3 protein. The sample has 800,000 to 1,000,000 distinct CDR3 sequences, roughly 43% seen once. The specimen sequenced was blood. The receptors here all came from a man under 40 in good health. Each CDR3 is given with its conserved first and last residue. Fields, in order: CDR3 protein, CDR3 DNA, CDR3 length, D gene, clone size, J gene, V gene. The D gene is left open where the match is weak. Clone size is not always given. Where it is, it says once, few, many or a class for expanded clones.

CDR3 protein: CASSRTSADVGYTF
CDR3 DNA: TGCGCCAGCAGCCGTACTTCGGCCGACGTCGGCTACACCTTC
CDR3 length: 14
D gene: NA
clone size: few
J gene: TRBJ1-2
V gene: TRBV5-1

CDR3 protein: CAGSPGWQPQHF
CDR3 DNA: TGTGCCGGCAGTCCCGGGTGGCAGCCCCAGCATTTT
CDR3 length: 12
D gene: NA
clone size: NA
J gene: TRBJ1-5
V gene: TRBV28

CDR3 protein: CATRAGVVETQYF
CDR3 DNA: TGTGCCACCCGAGCGGGAGTGGTAGAGACCCAGTACTTC
CDR3 length: 13
D gene: TRBD2
clone size: NA
J gene: TRBJ2-5
V gene: TRBV15

CDR3 protein: CASSHPGNSYEQYF
CDR3 DNA: TGTGCCAGCAGCCACCCGGGCAACTCCTACGAGCAGTACTTC
CDR3 length: 14
D gene: NA
clone size: few
J gene: TRBJ2-7
V gene: TRBV3-1

CDR3 protein: CASSPRPSSGANVLTF
CDR3 DNA: TGTGCCAGCAGCCCGCGGCCCAGCTCTGGGGCCAACGTCCTGACTTTC
CDR3 length: 16
D gene: NA
clone size: NA
J gene: TRBJ2-6
V gene: TRBV3-1

CDR3 protein: CAWSVRSVNEQFF
CDR3 DNA: TGTGCCTGGAGTGTACGATCCGTTAATGAGCAGTTCTTC
CDR3 length: 13
D gene: NA
clone size: many
J gene: TRBJ2-1
V gene: TRBV30

CDR3 protein: CASRSHTDTQYF
CDR3 DNA: TGTGCCAGCAGATCGCATACAGATACGCAGTATTTT
CDR3 length: 12
D gene: NA
clone size: NA
J gene: TRBJ2-3
V gene: TRBV6-2/TRBV6-3

CDR3 protein: CASSFTGSKETQYF
CDR3 DNA: TGTGCCAGCAGTTTCACAGGGAGTAAAGAGACCCAGTACTTC
CDR3 length: 14
D gene: NA
clone size: NA
J gene: TRBJ2-5
V gene: TRBV28

CDR3 protein: CASGQGAYSNQPQHF
CDR3 DNA: TGTGCCAGTGGACAGGGGGCTTATAGCAATCAGCCCCAGCATTTT
CDR3 length: 15
D gene: TRBD1
clone size: few
J gene: TRBJ1-5
V gene: TRBV25-1

CDR3 protein: CSAEDRQGMNTEAFF
CDR3 DNA: TGCAGCGCCGAGGACCGACAGGGCATGAACACTGAAGCTTTCTTT
CDR3 length: 15
D gene: TRBD1
clone size: few
J gene: TRBJ1-1
V gene: TRBV29-1

CDR3 protein: CASSYSLGGLSYNEQYF
CDR3 DNA: TGTGCCAGCAGTTACAGTCTCGGGGGGCTCTCCTACAATGAGCAGTACTTC
CDR3 length: 17
D gene: NA
clone size: NA
J gene: TRBJ2-7
V gene: TRBV6-2/TRBV6-3

CDR3 protein: CASSGTRGGYTF
CDR3 DNA: TGTGCCAGCAGTGGTACGAGGGGCGGCTACACCTTC
CDR3 length: 12
D gene: NA
clone size: NA
J gene: TRBJ1-2
V gene: TRBV12-3/TRBV12-4

CDR3 protein: CSVESTPRREASTDTQYF
CDR3 DNA: TGCAGCGTTGAGTCGACACCACGCAGAGAAGCTAGCACAGATACGCAGTATTTT
CDR3 length: 18
D gene: NA
clone size: NA
J gene: TRBJ2-3
V gene: TRBV29-1

CDR3 protein: CASSLESIPNTEAFF
CDR3 DNA: TGCGCCAGCAGCTTGGAATCGATACCGAACACTGAAGCTTTCTTT
CDR3 length: 15
D gene: NA
clone size: few
J gene: TRBJ1-1
V gene: TRBV5-1

CDR3 protein: CASSQDAGVSYEQYF
CDR3 DNA: TGCGCCAGCAGCCAAGACGCCGGGGTATCCTACGAGCAGTACTTC
CDR3 length: 15
D gene: NA
clone size: NA
J gene: TRBJ2-7
V gene: TRBV4-1

CDR3 protein: CASSLVGDSLNYGYTF
CDR3 DNA: TGTGCCAGCAGTTTAGTCGGCGACAGTTTAAACTATGGCTACACCTTC
CDR3 length: 16
D gene: NA
clone size: NA
J gene: TRBJ1-2
V gene: TRBV28

CDR3 protein: CASSLVGGALSSYEQYF
CDR3 DNA: TGTGCCAGCAGCTTAGTGGGCGGGGCCCTAAGCTCCTACGAGCAGTACTTC
CDR3 length: 17
D gene: NA
clone size: NA
J gene: TRBJ2-7
V gene: TRBV7-2

CDR3 protein: CASSSPEILAKNIQYF
CDR3 DNA: TGTGCCAGCAGTTCGCCGGAGATCTTAGCCAAAAACATTCAGTACTTC
CDR3 length: 16
D gene: NA
clone size: NA
J gene: TRBJ2-4
V gene: TRBV28

CDR3 protein: CASSAGSGGAADTQYF
CDR3 DNA: TGTGCCAGCAGCGCCGGCAGTGGCGGGGCGGCAGATACGCAGTATTTT
CDR3 length: 16
D gene: NA
clone size: NA
J gene: TRBJ2-3
V gene: TRBV27

CDR3 protein: CASSQDREFQPQHF
CDR3 DNA: TGCGCCAGCAGCCAAGACAGGGAGTTTCAGCCCCAGCATTTT
CDR3 length: 14
D gene: NA
clone size: NA
J gene: TRBJ1-5
V gene: TRBV4-3

CDR3 protein: CASSLSGALSTDTQYF
CDR3 DNA: TGTGCCAGCAGTCTTAGCGGGGCCTTATCCACAGATACGCAGTATTTT
CDR3 length: 16
D gene: TRBD2
clone size: NA
J gene: TRBJ2-3
V gene: TRBV6-5

CDR3 protein: CASSLLASVRDTEAFF
CDR3 DNA: TGTGCCAGCAGCTTACTGGCGTCGGTTAGGGACACTGAAGCTTTCTTT
CDR3 length: 16
D gene: NA
clone size: NA
J gene: TRBJ1-1
V gene: TRBV7-2

CDR3 protein: CASSSRRIGETQYF
CDR3 DNA: TGTGCCAGCAGTTCTAGACGAATAGGGGAGACCCAGTACTTC
CDR3 length: 14
D gene: NA
clone size: few
J gene: TRBJ2-5
V gene: TRBV6-7

CDR3 protein: CASSWGPGAYGYTF
CDR3 DNA: TGCGCCAGCAGCTGGGGACCGGGGGCCTATGGCTACACCTTC
CDR3 length: 14
D gene: NA
clone size: few
J gene: TRBJ1-2
V gene: TRBV5-1

CDR3 protein: CASSQGHTGGSGGYTF
CDR3 DNA: TGTGCCAGCAGCCAAGGACACACAGGGGGTAGCGGTGGCTACACCTTC
CDR3 length: 16
D gene: TRBD1
clone size: NA
J gene: TRBJ1-2
V gene: TRBV3-1

CDR3 protein: CASSQVGGGRSYNEQFF
CDR3 DNA: TGTGCCAGCAGCCAAGTTGGGGGGGGTAGGTCCTACAATGAGCAGTTCTTC
CDR3 length: 17
D gene: TRBD2
clone size: few
J gene: TRBJ2-1
V gene: TRBV3-1

CDR3 protein: CASSSQGGGNNEQFF
CDR3 DNA: TGTGCCAGCAGTTCCCAGGGGGGGGGAAACAATGAGCAGTTCTTC
CDR3 length: 15
D gene: NA
clone size: many
J gene: TRBJ2-1
V gene: TRBV3-1

CDR3 protein: CASSLARQGRNSPLHF
CDR3 DNA: TGCGCCAGCAGCTTGGCCCGGCAGGGGAGGAATTCACCCCTCCACTTT
CDR3 length: 16
D gene: NA
clone size: once
J gene: TRBJ1-6
V gene: TRBV5-1

CDR3 protein: CASSQDPQTNTEAFF
CDR3 DNA: TGCGCCAGCAGCCAAGATCCCCAGACGAACACTGAAGCTTTCTTT
CDR3 length: 15
D gene: NA
clone size: NA
J gene: TRBJ1-1
V gene: TRBV4-1